These 16 T cell receptor beta chains originate from one sample sequenced in a study of T-cell reconstitution after alpha-beta-depleted transplantation in children. TCRbeta library preparation incorporated unique molecular identifiers. TCRdb re-analysed the PCR reads in MiXCR, keeping a single row per CDR3 protein. Of about 6,200 distinct CDR3 sequences in the sample, roughly 14% are singletons; the top ten hold almost 6%. The sequences come from PBMCs, collected before TCRalphabeta/CD19-depleted stem cell transplant. These receptors all stem from a boy between 5 and 17 years old with acute lymphoblastic leukemia, due to receive a stem cell transplant.

This clonotype is deemed medium-sized. The chain couples TRBV28 to TRBJ2-2, with D unclear. Trimming took off 5 bases at V and 4 bases at J, with 14 bases between the two ends. Germline values: CDR1 MDHEN, CDR2 SYDVKM. The CDR3 is made up of 15 amino acids. The CDR3 spells CASSPPQDGTGELFF. The DNA for the CDR3 is TGTGCCAGCAGTCCACCCCAGGACGGCACCGGGGAGCTGTTTTTT.

This clonotype has a count of ten or more. This chain connects TRBV6-6 to TRBJ1-1; TRBD1 is a possible D gene (5 bases). In germline, CDR1 is MNHNY, CDR2 SVGAGI (reference sequence). The CDR3 spans 15 residues. The V end was cut by 2 bases, the J end by 3 bases, with 13 bases between. The CDR3 DNA sequence: TGTGCCAGCAGTTACGGAGGGTGGGGGGACACTGAAGCTTTCTTT. It specifies CASSYGGWGDTEAFF.

This chain connects TRBV6-5 to TRBJ2-7; TRBD2 matches at 7 bases. The CDR3 extends over 17 amino acids. Trimming took 3 bases from V and 1 from J; bases not matched to a gene: 12. The V gene's germline CDR1 is MNHEY and CDR2 SVGAGI. The CDR3 loop is CASSYHGGGGYSYEQYF. The CDR3 nucleotides are TGTGCCAGCAGTTATCACGGCGGCGGGGGATATTCCTACGAGCAGTACTTC.

This clonotype has ten or more counts. The genes are TRBV10-3 and TRBJ2-3, with D unclear. The V end lost 4 bases, the J end lost 4 bases, and 3 bases lay between the germline ends. The germline gives CDR1 ENHRY, CDR2 SYGVKD. This CDR3 is 11 amino acids long. Here the CDR3 reads CAISAADTQYF. The CDR3 DNA follows: TGTGCCATCAGTGCGGCAGATACGCAGTATTTT.

This clonotype ranks as medium-sized. V is TRBV6-1 and J is TRBJ2-3; TRBD2 matches at 8 bases. V was clipped by 6 bases and J by 0 bases; unmatched bases: 17. The CDR3 length is 19 residues. Germline lookup yields CDR1 MNHNS and CDR2 SASEGT. The CDR3 here is CASRERERVSLTSTDTQYF. The CDR3, as DNA: TGTGCCAGCAGGGAGCGGGAGCGCGTTTCCCTCACTAGCACAGATACGCAGTATTTT.

This clonotype was detected many times. A much larger clonotype is one base distant, so this may be a read error. This chain links TRBV7-2 with TRBJ1-1; D is unresolved. Germline-derived CDR1 and CDR2 are SGHTA and FQGNSA. This CDR3 is 15 amino acids long. V was trimmed by 1 base and J by 6 bases, leaving 15 bases between them. The CDR3 nucleotides are TGTGCCAGCAGCTTAGTCGCCTTCGGAGGGTCTGAAGCTTTCTTT. Protein: CASSLVAFGGSEAFF.

This clonotype is labeled medium-sized. The CDR3 DNA sequence: TGTGCCAGCAGGTCATACAGGGACACTGAAGCTTTCTTT. This translates into CASRSYRDTEAFF. The chain carries TRBV12-3 or TRBV12-4 and TRBJ1-1, with D maybe TRBD1 (6 bases). The CDR3 sequence is 13 residues long. V was trimmed by 6 bases and J by 3 bases, leaving 11 bases between them.

Sample share makes this clonotype medium-sized (0.01 to 0.1%). In DNA, the CDR3 is TGTGCCAGTTTACGGGGGACTAGCGGGCCCCGCTCCTACAATGAGCAGTTCTTC. Its protein is CASLRGTSGPRSYNEQFF. The chain recombines TRBV28 with TRBJ2-1; TRBD2 agrees at 12 bases. Germline V gene lookup returns CDR1 MDHEN and CDR2 SYDVKM. There are 18 residues in the CDR3. Trimming removed 9 bases from V and 0 bases from J; junction bases left unmatched: 12.

By sample fraction, this clonotype is medium-sized. The chain employs TRBV13 and TRBJ2-2, with unresolved D. Per the germline V gene, CDR1 is PRHDT and CDR2 is FYEKMQ (reference sequence). This CDR3 region has 14 residues. V dropped 2 bases and J dropped 6 bases, with 10 bases sitting between them. The CDR3 bases are TGTGCCAGCAGCTTACTAGGGTCTCCCGGGGAGCTGTTTTTT. It codes for CASSLLGSPGELFF.

Sample share makes this clonotype medium-sized. The genes are TRBV11-2 and TRBJ2-7, with D perhaps matching TRBD1 (6 bases). The CDR3 sequence is 16 residues long. V was clipped by 5 bases and J by 0 bases, with 17 bases between them. Per germline, CDR1 SGHAT and CDR2 FQNNGV. CDR3: CASSPRTQGSSYEQYF. CDR3 in DNA: TGTGCCAGCAGCCCCCGGACCCAGGGGAGCTCCTACGAGCAGTACTTC.

This clonotype is judged medium-sized (0.01 to 0.1%). V usage is TRBV12-3 or TRBV12-4 and J usage is TRBJ1-1; no reliable D call. Trimming took 5 bases from V and 0 from J, leaving 13 bases between them. The CDR3 runs 15 residues. The CDR3 DNA sequence: TGTGCCAGCAGTCCCTACCCGACGGTGAACACTGAAGCTTTCTTT. Translated, it gives CASSPYPTVNTEAFF.

This clonotype is categorized as medium-sized. The gene calls are TRBV5-1 and TRBJ1-6; D is unresolved. CDR3 length equals 15 residues. V was clipped by 0 bases and J by 5 bases, with 9 bases between them. In germline, CDR1 is SGHRS, CDR2 YFSETQ. This CDR3 is CASSLAAADNSPLHF. In DNA, the CDR3 is TGCGCCAGCAGCTTGGCGGCAGCTGATAATTCACCCCTCCACTTT.

By frequency in the sample, this clonotype is medium-sized. The gene calls are TRBV6-5 and TRBJ2-3, with 8 bases fitting TRBD2. Germline V gene sequence: CDR1 MNHEY, CDR2 SVGAGI. The V and J ends lost 5 bases and 4 bases, in that order; junction bases with no gene match: 5. The CDR3 length is 14 residues. This CDR3 reads CASSREGKADTQYF. Here the CDR3 DNA reads TGTGCCAGCAGTCGGGAGGGAAAGGCAGATACGCAGTATTTT.

In its sample, this clonotype is medium-sized (0.01 to 0.1%). The chain combines TRBV28 with TRBJ1-5, with D maybe TRBD1 (5 bases). This CDR3 is built from 14 residues. Deletions cut 6 bases from V and 4 bases from J, with 13 bases between. Germline V lookup: CDR1 MDHEN, CDR2 SYDVKM. CDR3 sequence reads: CASSPWGNNQPQHF. The CDR3 DNA is TGTGCCAGCAGCCCGTGGGGGAATAATCAGCCCCAGCATTTT.

This clonotype is deemed medium-sized. The chain uses TRBV5-1 and TRBJ2-2; tentative D call: TRBD1 (6 bases). The CDR3 is 15 residues long. V gave up 4 bases and J gave up 4 bases, with 14 bases separating them. Germline CDR1 and CDR2: SGHRS and YFSETQ. The CDR3 loop is CASSPQTGPTGELFF. The CDR3 nucleotides are TGCGCCAGCAGCCCCCAGACAGGTCCCACCGGGGAGCTGTTTTTT.

This clonotype counts as medium-sized. This chain connects TRBV29-1 to TRBJ2-5; D is unclear. This CDR3 region has 11 residues. Germline V gene data show CDR1 as SQVTM and CDR2 as ANQGSEA. The ends were cut back, 7 bases at V and 5 bases at J, with 11 bases in the middle. CDR3 nucleotides: TGCAGCGCATGGCGTTTTGAGACCCAGTACTTC. Residues: CSAWRFETQYF.